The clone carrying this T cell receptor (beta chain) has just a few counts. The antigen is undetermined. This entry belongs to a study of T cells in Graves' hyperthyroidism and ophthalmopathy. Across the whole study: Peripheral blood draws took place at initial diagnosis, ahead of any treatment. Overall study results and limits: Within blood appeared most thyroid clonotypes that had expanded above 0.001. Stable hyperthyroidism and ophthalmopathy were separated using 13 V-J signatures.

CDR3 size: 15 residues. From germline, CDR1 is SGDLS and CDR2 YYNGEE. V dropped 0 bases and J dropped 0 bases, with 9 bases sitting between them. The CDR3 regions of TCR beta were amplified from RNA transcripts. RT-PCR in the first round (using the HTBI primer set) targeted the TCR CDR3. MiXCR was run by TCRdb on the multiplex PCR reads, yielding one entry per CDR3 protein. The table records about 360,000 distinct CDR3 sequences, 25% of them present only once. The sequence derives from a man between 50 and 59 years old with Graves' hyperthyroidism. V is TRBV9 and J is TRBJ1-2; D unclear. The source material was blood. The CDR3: CASSVDVTSNYGYTF. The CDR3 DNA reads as TGTGCCAGCAGCGTAGACGTCACCTCTAACTATGGCTACACCTTC. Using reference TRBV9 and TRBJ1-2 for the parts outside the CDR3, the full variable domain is DSGVTQTPKHLITATGQRVTLRCSPRSGDLSVYWYQQSLDQGLQFLIQYYNGEERAKGNILERFSAQQFPDLHSELNLSSLELGDSALYFCASSVDVTSNYGYTFGSGTRLTVV.